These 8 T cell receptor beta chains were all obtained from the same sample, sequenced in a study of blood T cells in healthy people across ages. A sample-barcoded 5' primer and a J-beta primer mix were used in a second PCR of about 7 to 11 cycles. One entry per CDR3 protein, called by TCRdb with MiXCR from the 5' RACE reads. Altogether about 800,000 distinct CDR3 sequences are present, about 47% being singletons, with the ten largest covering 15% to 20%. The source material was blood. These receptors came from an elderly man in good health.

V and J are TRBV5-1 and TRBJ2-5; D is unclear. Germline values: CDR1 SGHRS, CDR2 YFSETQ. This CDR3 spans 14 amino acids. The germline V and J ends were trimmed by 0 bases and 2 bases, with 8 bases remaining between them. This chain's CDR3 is CASSLEATQETQYF. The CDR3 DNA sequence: TGCGCCAGCAGCTTGGAGGCGACACAAGAGACCCAGTACTTC.

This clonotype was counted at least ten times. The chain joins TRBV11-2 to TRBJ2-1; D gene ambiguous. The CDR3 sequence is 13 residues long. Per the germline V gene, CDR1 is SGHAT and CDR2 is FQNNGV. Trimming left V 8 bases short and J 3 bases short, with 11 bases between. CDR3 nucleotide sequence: TGTGCCAGCCAATCTCCGGGCTACAATGAGCAGTTCTTC. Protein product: CASQSPGYNEQFF.

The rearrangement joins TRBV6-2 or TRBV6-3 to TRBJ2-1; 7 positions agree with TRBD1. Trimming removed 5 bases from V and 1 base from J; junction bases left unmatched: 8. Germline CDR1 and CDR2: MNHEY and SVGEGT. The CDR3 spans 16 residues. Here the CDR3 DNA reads TGTGCCAGCAGTACCCCGACAGGGTTTTCCTACAATGAGCAGTTCTTC. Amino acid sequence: CASSTPTGFSYNEQFF.

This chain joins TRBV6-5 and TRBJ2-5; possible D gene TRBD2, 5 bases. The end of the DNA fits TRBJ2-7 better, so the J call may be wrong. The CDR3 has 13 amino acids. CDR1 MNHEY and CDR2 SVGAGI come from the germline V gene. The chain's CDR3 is CASSRSSRYEQYF. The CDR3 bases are TGTGCCAGCAGTAGGTCTAGCAGGTACGAGCAGTACTTC.

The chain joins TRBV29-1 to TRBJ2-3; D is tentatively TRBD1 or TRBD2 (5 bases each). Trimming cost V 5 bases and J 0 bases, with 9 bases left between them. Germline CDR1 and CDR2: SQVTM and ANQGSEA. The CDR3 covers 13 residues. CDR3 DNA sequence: TGCAGCGTTAGGGACCTAAGCACAGATACGCAGTATTTT. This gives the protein CSVRDLSTDTQYF.

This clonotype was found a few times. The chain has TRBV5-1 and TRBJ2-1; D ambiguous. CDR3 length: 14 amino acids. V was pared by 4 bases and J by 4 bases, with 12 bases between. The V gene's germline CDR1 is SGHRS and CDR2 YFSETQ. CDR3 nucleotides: TGCGCCAGCAGCCCCCTCGGCGGTTACAATGAGCAGTTCTTC. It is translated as CASSPLGGYNEQFF.

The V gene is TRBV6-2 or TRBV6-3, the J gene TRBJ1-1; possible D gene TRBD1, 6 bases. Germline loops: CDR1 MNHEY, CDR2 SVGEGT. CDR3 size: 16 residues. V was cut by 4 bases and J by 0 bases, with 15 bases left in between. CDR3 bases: TGTGCCAGCAGTTCGGGGGCCGGCCCGTTGAACACTGAAGCTTTCTTT. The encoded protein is CASSSGAGPLNTEAFF.

This CDR3 is CASSVATGAGGTQETQYF. The CDR3 nucleotides read TGTGCCAGCAGCGTAGCTACGGGGGCGGGGGGCACGCAAGAGACCCAGTACTTC. The chain couples TRBV9 to TRBJ2-5; 8 positions agree with TRBD2. V lost 0 bases and J lost 2; bases outside the gene matches: 12. This CDR3 region has 18 residues. Germline V gene data show CDR1 as SGDLS and CDR2 as YYNGEE.